These T cell receptor beta chains were read from a single sample in a study of blood T cell repertoires in COVID-19. Clones were read by immunoSEQ multiplex PCR, and TCRdb kept only the in-frame ones, dropping some. This table has over 250,000 clones, 88% appearing once. Material: peripheral blood. These TCRs come from a woman between 35 and 50 years old who had recovered from COVID-19. Both conserved end residues are part of each CDR3. The D gene is left open where the match is weak. Clone size, where shown, is once, few, many, or a class for clones that have expanded.

v_gene: TRBV30
j_gene: TRBJ2-7
d_gene: .
abundance: .
CDR3aa: CAWEPLGGVREQYF
CDR3nt: TGTGCCTGGGAACCCCTAGGGGGAGTGCGGGAGCAGTACTTC

v_gene: TRBV6-5
j_gene: TRBJ1-2
d_gene: TRBD1
abundance: .
CDR3aa: CASSYGQGEGGYTF
CDR3nt: TGTGCCAGCAGTTACGGACAGGGGGAGGGAGGCTACACCTTC

v_gene: TRBV9
j_gene: TRBJ1-1
d_gene: TRBD1
abundance: .
CDR3aa: CASSVGTEGQAFF
CDR3nt: TGTGCCAGCAGCGTTGGGACAGAGGGCCAAGCTTTCTTT

v_gene: TRBV5-5
j_gene: TRBJ2-1
d_gene: TRBD1
abundance: once
CDR3aa: CASSFSSPGQGNEQFF
CDR3nt: TGTGCCAGCAGCTTCTCATCCCCGGGACAGGGCAATGAGCAGTTCTTC

v_gene: TRBV14
j_gene: TRBJ2-3
d_gene: TRBD2
abundance: .
CDR3aa: CASSQVGLAGAPDTQYF
CDR3nt: TGTGCCAGCAGCCAAGTCGGACTAGCGGGAGCCCCAGATACGCAGTATTTT

v_gene: TRBV11-2
j_gene: TRBJ1-2
d_gene: .
abundance: .
CDR3aa: CASSSRGSRTNYGYTF
CDR3nt: TGTGCCAGCAGCTCCCGAGGATCCAGAACTAACTATGGCTACACCTTC

v_gene: TRBV7-2
j_gene: TRBJ1-4
d_gene: .
abundance: .
CDR3aa: CASSLGQLSGKLFF
CDR3nt: TGTGCCAGCAGCTTAGGCCAGCTGAGCGGAAAACTGTTTTTT

v_gene: TRBV10-3
j_gene: TRBJ2-2
d_gene: .
abundance: .
CDR3aa: CAITGHQNTGELFF
CDR3nt: TGTGCCATCACGGGACACCAGAACACCGGGGAGCTGTTTTTT

v_gene: TRBV19
j_gene: TRBJ2-1
d_gene: TRBD2
abundance: .
CDR3aa: CASTLGREGRLGEQFF
CDR3nt: TGTGCCAGTACCTTAGGACGGGAGGGTAGGCTGGGTGAGCAGTTCTTC

v_gene: TRBV7-9
j_gene: TRBJ1-6
d_gene: TRBD1
abundance: .
CDR3aa: CASSLRPQGSGSPLHF
CDR3nt: TGTGCCAGCAGCTTAAGGCCACAGGGGTCGGGTTCACCCCTCCACTTT

v_gene: TRBV11-2
j_gene: TRBJ2-6
d_gene: TRBD2
abundance: .
CDR3aa: CASSLGGLAGPLGANVLTF
CDR3nt: TGTGCCAGCAGCTTAGGGGGACTAGCGGGACCCCTGGGGGCCAACGTCCTGACTTTC

v_gene: TRBV7-2
j_gene: TRBJ2-4
d_gene: .
abundance: .
CDR3aa: CASSPPPSQGWAKNIQYF
CDR3nt: TGTGCCAGCAGCCCCCCTCCCTCCCAGGGCTGGGCCAAAAACATTCAGTACTTC

v_gene: TRBV6-5
j_gene: TRBJ1-1
d_gene: .
abundance: .
CDR3aa: CASSYSGGGTEAFF
CDR3nt: TGTGCCAGCAGTTACTCTGGAGGCGGCACTGAAGCTTTCTTT

v_gene: TRBV30
j_gene: TRBJ1-1
d_gene: .
abundance: .
CDR3aa: CAWMGGWGTEAFF
CDR3nt: TGTGCCTGGATGGGGGGTTGGGGCACTGAAGCTTTCTTT

v_gene: TRBV3-1/TRBV3-2
j_gene: TRBJ2-7
d_gene: TRBD2
abundance: .
CDR3aa: CASSQDPPGRASGEQYF
CDR3nt: TGTGCCAGCAGCCAAGATCCCCCCGGTAGGGCTAGCGGCGAGCAGTACTTC

v_gene: TRBV5-8
j_gene: TRBJ1-5
d_gene: .
abundance: .
CDR3aa: CASTLGQTVNQPQHF
CDR3nt: TGTGCCAGCACCCTGGGGCAAACGGTGAATCAGCCCCAGCATTTT

v_gene: TRBV19
j_gene: TRBJ1-2
d_gene: TRBD1
abundance: .
CDR3aa: CATGEADRGWRGYTF
CDR3nt: TGTGCCACCGGAGAAGCCGACAGGGGGTGGCGTGGCTACACCTTC

v_gene: TRBV19
j_gene: TRBJ1-1
d_gene: TRBD1
abundance: .
CDR3aa: CASSIAGTGAHTEAFF
CDR3nt: TGTGCCAGTAGTATAGCGGGGACAGGGGCACACACTGAAGCTTTCTTT

v_gene: TRBV6-5
j_gene: TRBJ1-1
d_gene: .
abundance: .
CDR3aa: CASTTSTLGAFF
CDR3nt: TGTGCCAGCACTACCTCCACCCTCGGGGCTTTCTTT

v_gene: TRBV27
j_gene: TRBJ2-7
d_gene: TRBD1
abundance: .
CDR3aa: CASRGWDSSYEQYF
CDR3nt: TGTGCCAGCAGGGGCTGGGACAGCTCCTACGAGCAGTACTTC

v_gene: TRBV5-1
j_gene: TRBJ1-3
d_gene: .
abundance: .
CDR3aa: CASSLGGGDTGNTIYF
CDR3nt: TGCGCCAGCAGCTTGGGTGGGGGCGACACTGGAAACACCATATATTTT

v_gene: TRBV6-5
j_gene: TRBJ2-1
d_gene: TRBD2
abundance: .
CDR3aa: CATAASGGGFNEQFF
CDR3nt: TGTGCCACCGCGGCCTCCGGGGGGGGATTCAATGAGCAGTTCTTC

v_gene: TRBV19
j_gene: TRBJ1-5
d_gene: TRBD1
abundance: .
CDR3aa: CASSIDFSGTARNQPQHF
CDR3nt: TGTGCCAGTAGTATAGATTTTAGTGGGACAGCAAGAAATCAGCCCCAGCATTTT

v_gene: TRBV6-5
j_gene: TRBJ2-7
d_gene: TRBD2
abundance: .
CDR3aa: CASSFRTSGSTYEQYF
CDR3nt: TGTGCCAGCAGTTTCCGGACTAGCGGGTCGACCTACGAGCAGTACTTC

v_gene: TRBV7-2
j_gene: TRBJ2-6
d_gene: .
abundance: .
CDR3aa: CASSLGTAGANVLTF
CDR3nt: TGTGCCAGCAGCTTAGGGACAGCTGGGGCCAACGTCCTGACTTTC

v_gene: TRBV7-2
j_gene: TRBJ1-6
d_gene: .
abundance: .
CDR3aa: CASSLRAGASYNSPLHF
CDR3nt: TGTGCCAGCAGTTTGAGGGCAGGGGCGTCCTATAATTCACCCCTCCACTTT

v_gene: TRBV3-1/TRBV3-2
j_gene: TRBJ2-7
d_gene: .
abundance: .
CDR3aa: CASSPRGGGQSYEQYF
CDR3nt: TGTGCCAGCAGCCCGAGGGGTGGGGGACAATCCTACGAGCAGTACTTC

v_gene: TRBV15
j_gene: TRBJ2-7
d_gene: TRBD2
abundance: .
CDR3aa: CATRPAGGSYEQYF
CDR3nt: TGTGCCACCAGGCCAGCGGGGGGGTCCTACGAGCAGTACTTC

v_gene: TRBV6-6
j_gene: TRBJ2-5
d_gene: TRBD2
abundance: .
CDR3aa: CASSYDGLAGKETQYF
CDR3nt: TGTGCCAGCAGTTACGACGGACTAGCGGGGAAAGAGACCCAGTACTTC

v_gene: TRBV4-2
j_gene: TRBJ2-7
d_gene: TRBD2
abundance: .
CDR3aa: CASSQGLAGVSGEQYF
CDR3nt: TGTGCCAGCAGCCAGGGACTAGCGGGAGTGTCTGGCGAGCAGTACTTC

v_gene: TRBV28
j_gene: TRBJ1-3
d_gene: .
abundance: once
CDR3aa: CASRGASSGNTIYF
CDR3nt: TGTGCCAGCAGGGGGGCTAGCTCTGGAAACACCATATATTTT

v_gene: TRBV15
j_gene: TRBJ1-2
d_gene: TRBD1
abundance: few
CDR3aa: CATRGQAGGGYTF
CDR3nt: TGTGCCACCAGGGGACAGGCGGGCGGTGGCTACACCTTC